Presented here are 6 T cell receptor beta chains from one specimen sequenced in a study of shared clonotypes between healthy human individuals (dated by TCRdb to about 2020). Libraries came from the immunoSEQ multiplex PCR assay. In its TCRdb copy, this immuneACCESS table keeps in-frame sequences only and misses some clones. Where compared with another copy, unresolved V genes explain less than half of these, and the others have no known cause. Present in this sample are about 1,900,000 clones, about 95% of which were seen just once. The top ten hold less than 1.5% of the sample. CD8 naive samples were obtained by positive selection for CCR7 among CD45RO-negative cells, yielding a CD45RA+CCR7+ population from which TemRA cells were excluded. Source material: naive CD8+ T cells sorted from blood. The cell subset or site label on this specimen signifies: CD45RA+CCR7+. These receptors were collected from a man aged 18 to 29 in good health.

The gene calls are TRBV5-1 and TRBJ2-1, with a possible D match to TRBD2 (5 bases). Trimming stripped 0 bases from V and 3 bases from J, with 22 bases between. There are 19 residues in the CDR3. Per the germline V gene, CDR1 is SGHRS and CDR2 is YFSETQ. The chain's CDR3 is CASSLDGEQKAFFYNEQFF. CDR3 nucleotide sequence: TGCGCCAGCAGCTTGGATGGGGAGCAGAAAGCCTTTTTCTACAATGAGCAGTTCTTC. The complete variable domain, with remaining parts taken from reference TRBV5-1 and TRBJ2-1, reads KAGVTQTPRYLIKTRGQQVTLSCSPISGHRSVSWYQQTPGQGLQFLFEYFSETQRNKGNFPGRFSGRQFSNSRSEMNVSTLELGDSALYLCASSLDGEQKAFFYNEQFFGPGTRLTVL.

The chain recombines TRBV16 with TRBJ1-5; D remains unclear. The V end was cut by 4 bases, the J end by 0 bases, with 13 bases between. Germline lookup yields CDR1 KGHSY and CDR2 FQNENV. The CDR3 is made up of 16 amino acids. CDR3 nucleotide sequence: TGTGCCAGCAGCCCGGAGCCCGCCTATAGCAATCAGCCCCAGCATTTT. Translated: CASSPEPAYSNQPQHF.

J is TRBJ2-4 and V is TRBV9, with 8 bases aligning to TRBD2. This CDR3 has 16 amino acids. The germline gives CDR1 SGDLS, CDR2 YYNGEE. V was pared by 2 bases and J by 8 bases, with 12 bases of the junction left unmatched. Here the CDR3 reads CASSVPLTGGTDIQYF. As DNA, the CDR3 is TGTGCCAGCAGCGTTCCGTTGACGGGGGGGACGGACATTCAGTACTTC.

Here the CDR3 reads CASSEGDYLAEAFF. Here the CDR3 DNA reads TGCGCCAGCAGTGAAGGGGATTACCTCGCTGAAGCTTTCTTT. The genes are TRBV10-2 and TRBJ1-1; weak D call: TRBD1 (5 bases). This CDR3 region has 14 residues. V lost 3 bases and J lost 6, with 14 bases in between. The germline CDR1 and CDR2 sequences are WSHSY and SAAADI.

Regarding this clone: The same CDR3 arises from other DNA sequences in this sample as well. This chain links TRBV19 with TRBJ1-5, with 7 nucleotides matching TRBD1. V lost 3 bases, J lost 7 bases, and 6 bases stayed unmatched. The germline gives CDR1 LNHDA, CDR2 SQIVND (reference sequence). The CDR3 loop spans 14 amino acids. CDR3 amino acids: CASSIDREEQPQHF. DNA for the CDR3: TGTGCCAGTAGTATCGACAGGGAAGAACAGCCCCAGCATTTT.

The chain joins TRBV7-2 to TRBJ2-3, with D maybe TRBD2 (6 bases). Trimming shortened V by 1 base and J by 4 bases, and 15 bases separated the two germline ends. The CDR3 spans 16 residues. Germline CDR1 and CDR2: SGHTA and FQGNSA. Here the CDR3 reads CASSLGAGLHADTQYF. The CDR3 region has the DNA TGTGCCAGCAGCTTAGGAGCGGGCCTGCACGCAGATACGCAGTATTTT.